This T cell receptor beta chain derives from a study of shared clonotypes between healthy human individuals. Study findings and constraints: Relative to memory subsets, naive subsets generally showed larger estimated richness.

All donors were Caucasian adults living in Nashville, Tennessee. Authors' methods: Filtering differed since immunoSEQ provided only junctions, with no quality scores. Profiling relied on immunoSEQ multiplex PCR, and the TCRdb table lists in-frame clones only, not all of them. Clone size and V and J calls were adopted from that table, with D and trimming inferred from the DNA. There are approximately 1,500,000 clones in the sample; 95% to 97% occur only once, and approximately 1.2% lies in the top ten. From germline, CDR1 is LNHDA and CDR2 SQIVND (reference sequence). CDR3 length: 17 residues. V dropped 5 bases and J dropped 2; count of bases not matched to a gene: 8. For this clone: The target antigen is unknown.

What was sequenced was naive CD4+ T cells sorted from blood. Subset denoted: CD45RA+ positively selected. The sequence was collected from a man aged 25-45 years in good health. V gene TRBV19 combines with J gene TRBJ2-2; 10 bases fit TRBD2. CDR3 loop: CASSPGLADRNTGELFF. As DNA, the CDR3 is TGTGCCAGTAGTCCAGGACTAGCGGACCGAAACACCGGGGAGCTGTTTTTT.